These 27 T cell receptor beta chains were sequenced from one sample in a study of shared clonotypes between healthy human individuals. Profiled with immunoSEQ multiplex PCR; TCRdb holds only in-frame clones, not every one. The table has hundreds of thousands of clones, approximately 96% seen once. CD45RO-negative cells were positively selected for CCR7, leaving out terminally differentiated effector memory CD45RA+ cells. Sequencing was performed on naive CD8+ T cells sorted from blood. These receptors were taken from a woman aged 25 to 45 in good health.

V is TRBV9 and J is TRBJ2-1; D uncertain. This CDR3 has 13 residues. Germline loops: CDR1 SGDLS, CDR2 YYNGEE. The V and J ends lost 1 base and 5 bases respectively, with 7 bases between them. CDR3 residues: CASSVTLNNEQFF. The CDR3 DNA is TGTGCCAGCAGCGTAACACTAAACAATGAGCAGTTCTTC. The full variable domain, its missing parts supplied by reference TRBV9 and TRBJ2-1, is DSGVTQTPKHLITATGQRVTLRCSPRSGDLSVYWYQQSLDQGLQFLIQYYNGEERAKGNILERFSAQQFPDLHSELNLSSLELGDSALYFCASSVTLNNEQFFGPGTRLTVL.

The chain recombines TRBV7-9 with TRBJ2-7; D gene unclear. This CDR3 spans 17 amino acids. The germline CDR1 and CDR2 sequences are SEHNR and FQNEAQ (reference sequence). The ends were cut back, 1 base at V and 0 bases at J, with 16 bases in the middle. DNA of the CDR3: TGTGCCAGCAGCTTAGAGCGCGCAGGTCCTAGCTCCTACGAGCAGTACTTC. This translates into CASSLERAGPSSYEQYF.

The rearrangement uses TRBV5-4 and TRBJ1-6; the D gene is possibly TRBD1 (6 bases). The V end was cut by 0 bases, the J end by 9 bases, with 10 bases between. CDR1 is SGHNT and CDR2 is YYREEE in the germline V gene (reference sequence). The CDR3 has 14 residues. CDR3 DNA: TGTGCCAGCAGCTTGGGGGGGGCGCTTTCACCCCTCCACTTT. This gives the protein CASSLGGALSPLHF.

J is TRBJ2-7 and V is TRBV27; D may be TRBD2 (5 bases). The CDR3 is made up of 12 amino acids. Germline values: CDR1 MNHEY, CDR2 SMNVEV (reference sequence). With 5 bases removed from V and 6 bases from J, the gap between germline ends came to 11 bases. CDR3 sequence reads: CASSPYAGEQYF. CDR3 DNA: TGTGCCAGCAGTCCATACGCGGGCGAGCAGTACTTC.

The chain carries TRBV6-6 and TRBJ2-1, with D tentatively TRBD1 (6 bases). Germline V CDR1 and CDR2: MNHNY, SVGAGI (reference sequence). Trimming removed 10 bases at V and 0 bases at J, with 16 bases between. The CDR3 totals 15 residues. The CDR3 DNA reads TGTGCCACCACAGCAGGGGTTTACTCCTACAATGAGCAGTTCTTC. Translation: CATTAGVYSYNEQFF.

The J gene is TRBJ2-5, the V gene TRBV28, with 7 bases identical to TRBD2. The CDR3 consists of 16 residues. V dropped 5 bases and J dropped 5; count of bases not matched to a gene: 14. CDR1 is MDHEN, CDR2 SYDVKM, per germline. The CDR3 DNA sequence: TGTGCCAGCAGTCAGTCGGGCGGGAGTGTTGGGGAGACCCAGTACTTC. Its protein is CASSQSGGSVGETQYF.

The J gene is TRBJ2-1, the V gene TRBV19; D might be TRBD2 (6 bases). This CDR3 has 17 residues. The V gene's germline CDR1 is LNHDA and CDR2 SQIVND (reference sequence). Trimming took 1 base from V and 0 from J, leaving 13 bases between them. CDR3: CASSIGRELSSYNEQFF. CDR3 in DNA: TGTGCCAGTAGTATAGGGCGGGAACTTAGCTCCTACAATGAGCAGTTCTTC.

This chain connects TRBV27 to TRBJ1-1; D possibly corresponds to TRBD1 (5 bases). Trimming shortened V by 0 bases and J by 4 bases, and 9 bases separated the two germline ends. Germline V gene lookup returns CDR1 MNHEY and CDR2 SMNVEV (reference sequence). This CDR3 has 14 residues. The CDR3 spells CASSLSRQTTEAFF. Written as DNA, the CDR3 is TGTGCCAGCAGTTTATCGCGACAGACCACTGAAGCTTTCTTT.

The chain recombines TRBV21-1 with TRBJ1-4; the DNA was not used to check the table's D call, TRBD1. TRBV21-1 is tagged as a pseudogene. This CDR3 has 16 amino acids. The CDR3 sequence: CASSKHRDKGHEKLFF. The CDR3 region has the DNA TGTGCCAGCAGCAAACACCGGGACAAGGGGCATGAAAAACTGTTTTTT.

This rearrangement joins TRBV7-9 to TRBJ2-5; TRBD2 might be the D (6 bases). Germline CDR1 is SEHNR and CDR2 is FQNEAQ (reference sequence). There are 16 residues in the CDR3. The ends were cut back, 2 bases at V and 4 bases at J, with 17 bases in the middle. CDR3 sequence reads: CASSLSSGRYGETQYF. CDR3 nucleotide sequence: TGTGCCAGCAGCTTATCGTCCGGGAGATATGGAGAGACCCAGTACTTC.

J is TRBJ2-1 and V is TRBV29-1; 10 positions match TRBD2. This CDR3 spans 16 amino acids. The trim removed 6 bases at V and 5 bases at J, leaving 13 bases unmatched. Germline V gene data show CDR1 as SQVTM and CDR2 as ANQGSEA. CDR3 DNA: TGCAGCGTCGCAAATCAGCGGGAGGGCCGCGACAATGAGCAGTTCTTC. Amino acid sequence: CSVANQREGRDNEQFF.

Remarks on this clone: Other DNA variants within this sample encode the same CDR3. The chain uses TRBV5-4 and TRBJ2-6; D not resolved. Looked up from germline, CDR1 is SGHNT and CDR2 is YYREEE (reference sequence). The CDR3 length is 15 residues. Trimming left V 0 bases short and J 0 bases short, with 4 bases between. The CDR3 region is CASSLVGSGANVLTF. The CDR3, as DNA: TGTGCCAGCAGCTTGGTTGGCTCTGGGGCCAACGTCCTGACTTTC.

The chain's CDR3 is CASSRSLRSATNEKLFF. CDR3 nucleotide sequence: TGCGCCAGCAGCCGGAGCCTCAGGTCTGCAACTAATGAAAAACTGTTTTTT. This chain joins TRBV4-1 and TRBJ1-4; D gene ambiguous. Germline V gene lookup returns CDR1 MGHRA and CDR2 YSYEKL. The V and J ends lost 4 bases and 0 bases respectively, with 15 bases between them. CDR3 length: 17 amino acids.

This clone was seen a handful of times. J is TRBJ2-1 and V is TRBV7-3; D gene ambiguous. Trimming took off 1 base at V and 8 bases at J, with 9 bases between the two ends. Germline lookup yields CDR1 SGHTA and CDR2 FQGTGA. The CDR3 spans 13 residues. The CDR3 DNA reads as TGTGCCAGCAGCTTAAAGACATTCGATGAGCAGTTCTTC. Translated, it gives CASSLKTFDEQFF.

The chain combines TRBV11-2 with TRBJ1-1; 8 positions match TRBD1. Trimming at V came to 3 bases and at J to 5 bases, leaving 8 bases not matched to a gene. This CDR3 is built from 15 residues. Germline V gives CDR1 SGHAT, CDR2 FQNNGV. CDR3 sequence: CASSFTGGGGTEAFF. CDR3 nucleotide sequence: TGTGCCAGCAGCTTTACAGGGGGTGGTGGGACTGAAGCTTTCTTT.

The chain employs TRBV4-2 and TRBJ2-2; 11 nucleotides align to TRBD2. Germline assignment: CDR1 LGHNA and CDR2 YNFKEQ. The V segment lost 6 bases and the J segment 6 bases; nucleotides outside the gene matches: 9. This CDR3 is built from 16 residues. This CDR3 is CASRKNLAGGPGELFF. Here the CDR3 DNA reads TGTGCCAGCAGAAAAAACCTAGCGGGAGGACCCGGGGAGCTGTTTTTT.

The chain employs TRBV2 and TRBJ1-1, with a tentative D call TRBD1 (5 bases). The germline CDR1 and CDR2 sequences are SNHLY and FYNNEI. V lost 6 bases and J lost 4, with 12 bases in between. The CDR3 totals 13 residues. The CDR3 DNA reads TGTGCCAGCAGACTAGGACACCTCACTGAAGCTTTCTTT. Residues: CASRLGHLTEAFF.

The rearrangement joins TRBV29-1 to TRBJ2-1; D uncertain. With 3 bases removed from V and 5 bases from J, the gap between germline ends came to 8 bases. CDR3 length: 12 amino acids. Germline CDR1 and CDR2: SQVTM and ANQGSEA. The CDR3 spells CSVDTRNNEQFF. The CDR3 DNA sequence: TGCAGCGTTGATACCCGGAACAATGAGCAGTTCTTC.

About this clone: Germline and junction disagree at one end, which may indicate a read error. This chain connects TRBV6-5 to TRBJ1-1, with D tentatively TRBD1 (5 bases). The CDR3 consists of 13 residues. Germline CDR1 reads MNHEY; CDR2 reads SVGAGI. The CDR3 bases are TGTGCCAGCAGTTCGGGGGGGAACCCTGAAGCTTTCTTT. Its protein product is CASSSGGNPEAFF.

About this clone: Additional DNA sequences in this sample encode the identical CDR3. The chain combines TRBV5-4 with TRBJ2-7; no reliable D call. V lost 0 bases and J 3 bases, leaving 7 bases between the germline ends. This CDR3 has 13 residues. Germline CDR1 and CDR2: SGHNT and YYREEE (reference sequence). The CDR3 sequence: CASSLGHNYEQYF. The CDR3 bases are TGTGCCAGCAGCTTGGGGCACAACTACGAGCAGTACTTC.

The chain is built from TRBV4-2 and TRBJ1-1; D is uncertain. The germline CDR1 and CDR2 sequences are LGHNA and YNFKEQ. V shed 0 bases and J shed 6 bases, with 14 bases lying between them. The CDR3 totals 15 residues. CDR3 coding DNA: TGTGCCAGCAGCCAAGATCTGGTGGGCCGAGCTGAAGCTTTCTTT. It translates to CASSQDLVGRAEAFF.

The chain joins TRBV10-2 to TRBJ2-3, with 7 bases aligning to TRBD2. J was trimmed by 0 bases and V by 2 bases; bases with no gene match: 8. Per the germline V gene, CDR1 is WSHSY and CDR2 is SAAADI. The CDR3 has 17 amino acids. The CDR3 nucleotides read TGCGCCAGCAGTGAGCTGACTCTAGCGGTTAGCACAGATACGCAGTATTTT. This gives the protein CASSELTLAVSTDTQYF.

The chain links TRBV12-5 to TRBJ2-2, with 7 bases aligning to TRBD1. This CDR3 spans 14 amino acids. Trimming removed 7 bases from V and 10 bases from J; junction bases left unmatched: 12. CDR1 is LGHNT, CDR2 FRNRAP, per germline. The CDR3 reads CASALRQGSKELFF. For the CDR3, the DNA is TGTGCTAGTGCCCTCCGACAGGGATCGAAGGAGCTGTTTTTT.

J is TRBJ2-2 and V is TRBV5-1, with D possibly TRBD2 on 6 matching bases. V lost 1 base and J 6 bases, leaving 13 bases between the germline ends. From germline, CDR1 is SGHRS and CDR2 YFSETQ. This CDR3 has 15 amino acids. CDR3 loop: CASSLYRELPGELFF. The CDR3, as DNA: TGCGCCAGCAGCTTGTATCGGGAGCTCCCCGGGGAGCTGTTTTTT.

This clone was picked up one time. This chain uses TRBV6-1 with TRBJ1-1; D unresolved. V lost 7 bases and J lost 3, with 6 bases in between. CDR1 is MNHNS, CDR2 SASEGT, per germline. This CDR3 comprises 11 residues. The CDR3 is CASKEYTEAFF. DNA for the CDR3: TGTGCCAGCAAGGAGTACACTGAAGCTTTCTTT.

V usage is TRBV9 and J usage is TRBJ2-7, with 10 bases lining up with TRBD1. Germline assignment: CDR1 SGDLS and CDR2 YYNGEE. Germline trimming cut 3 bases from V and 6 bases from J; bases unmatched to any gene: 6. The CDR3 length is 14 residues. CDR3 region: CASSAGDRGGEQYF. CDR3 in DNA: TGTGCCAGCAGCGCAGGGGACAGGGGAGGCGAGCAGTACTTC. The whole variable domain, filled in from reference TRBV9 and TRBJ2-7, reads DSGVTQTPKHLITATGQRVTLRCSPRSGDLSVYWYQQSLDQGLQFLIQYYNGEERAKGNILERFSAQQFPDLHSELNLSSLELGDSALYFCASSAGDRGGEQYFGPGTRLTVT.

The V and J genes are TRBV28 and TRBJ1-1, with D possibly being TRBD1 (5 bases). V lost 10 bases and J lost 4, with 16 bases in between. CDR3 length: 13 amino acids. CDR1 and CDR2 from the germline V gene are MDHEN and SYDVKM. The DNA for the CDR3 is TGTGCCAACAGATCACGGGGGGGCACTGAAGCTTTCTTT. Encoded protein: CANRSRGGTEAFF.